This T cell receptor beta chain was retrieved from a study of T cells expressing NK-cell markers. Turning to the study itself: The study drew TCR beta repertoires from sorted CD3+CD56+NKG2C+, CD3+CD56+NKG2C- and CD3+CD56-NKG2C+ T cells. Seven of the eight sequenced donors were classified as HCMV-seropositive, and one was classified as seronegative. Study outcomes and limitations: The study found these clonotypes also leading the CD3+CD56-NKG2C+ fraction in a few donors. For roughly 6 donors, the dominant NKG2C+ clonotypes made up roughly 1.0-7.0% of their CD8+ T cells.

The CDR3 sequence is 11 residues long. About this clonotype: Antigen specificity is unknown.

TCRdb reanalyzed the 5' RACE reads and collapses them to one entry per CDR3 protein, without DNA. The ten top clones account for roughly 5.5%, within a sample of fewer than 400,000 distinct CDR3 sequences. This chain joins TRBV12-3 or TRBV12-4 and TRBJ2-3. Sequencing was done on a sample of blood T cells: a sorted CD56 or NKG2C T cell subset, CD4+ or CD8+ T cells, or bulk PBMC T cells (not recorded which). This clonotype was obtained from a man aged 18 to 70 in good health. The CDR3 here is CASSFSARQYF.